This TCR beta chain emerged from a study of T cells in Graves' hyperthyroidism and ophthalmopathy. Study-level points and caveats: A model using 13 V-J features told ophthalmopathy apart from stable hyperthyroidism. Blood also carried most thyroid clonotypes expanded above 0.001.

Amplification of TCR beta CDR3 regions used RNA as the template. An initial round of RT-PCR targeting the TCR CDR3 relied on the HTBI primer set. TCRdb passed the multiplex PCR reads through MiXCR, listing each CDR3 protein once. The sample lists roughly 510,000 distinct CDR3 sequences, 46% occurring once. In germline, CDR1 is KGHDR, CDR2 SFDVKD. This CDR3 comprises 14 residues. Trimming stripped 4 bases from V and 4 bases from J, with 13 bases between. On this clonotype itself: Its antigen is unidentified.

Pregnant or lactating patients were excluded, as were those with uncontrolled infection or other autoimmune disease. Each diagnosis was grounded in clinical symptoms, serum thyroxine and TRAb, thyroid ultrasound, and orbital computed tomography. This sequence originates from an adult woman with Graves' disease, either hyperthyroidism or ophthalmopathy (not recorded which). Sequenced input: peripheral blood or thyroid tissue (not recorded which). V gene TRBV24-1 combines with J gene TRBJ2-7, with TRBD2 as a possible D gene (6 bases). The DNA of the CDR3 is TGTGCCACCAGTGAGAAAGCGGGTAGATACGAGCAGTACTTC. Translation: CATSEKAGRYEQYF.